This passage covers 20 T cell receptor beta chains from one sample sequenced in a study of blood T cell repertoires in COVID-19. The table came from immunoSEQ multiplex PCR; TCRdb's copy has only in-frame clones and leaves some out. The profile shows 200,000 to 300,000 clones, around 84% of them singletons. Specimen: peripheral blood. These receptors all stem from a man between 60 and 75 years old with acute or convalescent COVID-19.

V gene TRBV4-1 combines with J gene TRBJ2-1; 10 nucleotides match TRBD2. CDR3 length: 18 amino acids. The J segment lost 4 bases and the V segment lost 0 bases, leaving 9 bases of the junction unmatched. Germline V gene data show CDR1 as MGHRA and CDR2 as YSYEKL. CDR3 protein: CASSQDPSGRGTYNEQFF. CDR3 DNA: TGCGCCAGCAGCCAAGATCCCAGCGGGAGGGGGACATACAATGAGCAGTTCTTC.

This clone was recorded only once. The chain uses TRBV9 and TRBJ2-4; tentatively, D is TRBD2 (6 bases). Per the germline V gene, CDR1 is SGDLS and CDR2 is YYNGEE. This CDR3 has 17 amino acids. Trimming cost V 0 bases and J 3 bases, with 16 bases left between them. The CDR3 DNA reads TGTGCCAGCAGCGTAGCCGGGACTGGGGTGGACAAAAACATTCAGTACTTC. Translating gives CASSVAGTGVDKNIQYF.

The chain employs TRBV5-4 and TRBJ2-1; D not certain. The CDR3 length is 13 residues. V lost 3 bases to trimming and J lost 5 bases, with 9 bases between them. Germline assignment: CDR1 SGHNT and CDR2 YYREEE (reference sequence). This chain's CDR3 is CASSWMENNEQFF. The CDR3, as DNA: TGTGCCAGCAGCTGGATGGAGAACAATGAGCAGTTCTTC.

This clone was recorded a few times. The rearrangement joins TRBV12-5 to TRBJ1-2; the D gene is possibly TRBD1 (5 bases). This CDR3 has 16 amino acids. CDR1 and CDR2 from the germline V gene are LGHNT and FRNRAP. V lost 0 bases, J lost 5 bases, and 16 bases lay in between. The chain's CDR3 is CASGLVQADVLYGYTF. Written as DNA, the CDR3 is TGTGCTAGTGGTTTGGTACAGGCGGACGTCCTTTATGGCTACACCTTC.

This clone was seen a single time. CDR3 sequence: CASKPGKVSQPQHF. In nucleotides, the CDR3 is TGTGCCAGCAAGCCAGGGAAGGTCAGTCAGCCCCAGCATTTT. The chain couples TRBV2 to TRBJ1-5, with a weak D call TRBD1 (5 bases). The CDR3 extends over 14 amino acids. Germline V gives CDR1 SNHLY, CDR2 FYNNEI. Between the trimmed V and J ends, which lost 7 bases and 6 bases, there was a span of 16 bases.

The chain combines TRBV28 with TRBJ2-3; 7 bases map to TRBD1. Germline values: CDR1 MDHEN, CDR2 SYDVKM. The CDR3 is made up of 16 amino acids. V lost 1 base and J lost 8; bases outside the gene matches: 12. This CDR3 reads CASSLSGQLAYGTQYF. The DNA of the CDR3 is TGTGCCAGCAGTTTATCGGGACAGTTAGCTTATGGTACGCAGTATTTT. The variable domain in full, with the rest retrieved from reference TRBV28 and TRBJ2-3, is DVKVTQSSRYLVKRTGEKVFLECVQDMDHENMFWYRQDPGLGLRLIYFSYDVKMKEKGDIPEGYSVSREKKERFSLILESASTNQTSMYLCASSLSGQLAYGTQYFGPGTRLTVL.

This sequence joins TRBV6-4 and TRBJ1-3; 7 nucleotides agree with TRBD1. V was pared by 7 bases and J by 1 base, with 10 bases of the junction left unmatched. The CDR3 loop spans 16 amino acids. Germline CDR1 reads MRHNA; CDR2 reads SNTAGT. In nucleotides, the CDR3 is TGTGCCAGCACCAGAAGGACAGGTCTATCTGGAAACACCATATATTTT. Protein product: CASTRRTGLSGNTIYF.

V and J are TRBV7-2 and TRBJ1-6; D ambiguous. V lost 1 base to trimming and J lost 1 base, with 5 bases between them. Germline V gene sequence: CDR1 SGHTA, CDR2 FQGNSA. The CDR3 has 15 residues. The CDR3 region has the DNA TGTGCCAGCAGCTTAGAGAGGTCCTATAATTCACCCCTCCACTTT. It specifies CASSLERSYNSPLHF.

This clone appeared a few times. The rearrangement uses TRBV5-8 and TRBJ2-3; 7 positions agree with TRBD1. The CDR3 spans 14 residues. Germline CDR1 is SGHTS and CDR2 is YDEGEE. V shed 6 bases and J 2 bases; nucleotides not matched to a gene: 6. The CDR3 loop is CASNIGQATDTQYF. CDR3 bases: TGTGCCAGCAACATTGGACAGGCCACAGATACGCAGTATTTT.

The count of this clone is one. The rearrangement links TRBV19 to TRBJ2-3; D perhaps matches TRBD1 (5 bases). The CDR3 totals 15 residues. From germline, CDR1 is LNHDA and CDR2 SQIVND (reference sequence). The V and J ends lost 6 bases and 0 bases respectively, with 13 bases between them. The CDR3 sequence: CASRETAPSTDTQYF. The CDR3 DNA reads as TGTGCCAGTAGGGAGACAGCCCCTAGCACAGATACGCAGTATTTT.

The chain is built from TRBV27 and TRBJ2-2; D unresolved. CDR1 is MNHEY and CDR2 is SMNVEV in the germline V gene (reference sequence). Trimming stripped 1 base from V and 3 bases from J, with 12 bases between. The CDR3 spans 16 residues. The CDR3 spells CASSLWAQTDTGELFF. CDR3 in DNA: TGTGCCAGCAGTTTATGGGCCCAAACAGACACCGGGGAGCTGTTTTTT.

This clone has a single count. The chain joins TRBV9 to TRBJ2-7, with 8 nucleotides matching TRBD2. The V segment lost 4 bases and the J segment 4 bases; nucleotides outside the gene matches: 16. The CDR3 extends over 17 amino acids. From germline, CDR1 is SGDLS and CDR2 YYNGEE. The CDR3 region has the DNA TGTGCCAGCAGCCTCTCCCCTACCGGGACTAGAAAATACGAGCAGTACTTC. Translated, it gives CASSLSPTGTRKYEQYF. The complete variable domain, with remaining parts taken from reference TRBV9 and TRBJ2-7, reads DSGVTQTPKHLITATGQRVTLRCSPRSGDLSVYWYQQSLDQGLQFLIQYYNGEERAKGNILERFSAQQFPDLHSELNLSSLELGDSALYFCASSLSPTGTRKYEQYFGPGTRLTVT.

This clone appeared a single time. The V call is TRBV5-1, the J call TRBJ2-7; tentative D call: TRBD1 (7 bases). V was trimmed by 4 bases and J by 7 bases, leaving 24 bases between them. The CDR3 loop spans 16 amino acids. CDR1 SGHRS and CDR2 YFSETQ come from the germline V gene. CDR3 region: CASSGNAGQLTQEQYF. The DNA for the CDR3 is TGCGCCAGCAGCGGAAATGCGGGACAGCTTACCCAAGAGCAGTACTTC.

This chain links TRBV6-5 with TRBJ1-2; D unclear. CDR1 MNHEY and CDR2 SVGAGI come from the germline V gene. With 2 bases removed from V and 4 bases from J, the gap between germline ends came to 14 bases. This CDR3 has 15 residues. The CDR3 DNA follows: TGTGCCAGCAGTTACGGTCCGAGGGAGCTCTATGGCTACACCTTC. Amino acids: CASSYGPRELYGYTF.

V gene TRBV11-3 combines with J gene TRBJ1-1, with a possible D match to TRBD1 (6 bases). Between the trimmed V and J ends, which lost 5 bases and 4 bases, there was a span of 11 bases. CDR3 length: 13 amino acids. Germline CDR1 reads SGHNT; CDR2 reads YENEEA. In DNA, the CDR3 is TGTGCCAGCAGCCCCACAGGGTTCACTGAAGCTTTCTTT. Protein sequence: CASSPTGFTEAFF.

With regard to this clone: Other DNA sequences in the same sample also yield this CDR3. V usage is TRBV7-9 and J usage is TRBJ2-7; 7 nucleotides align to TRBD1. Trimming removed 3 bases from V and 5 bases from J; junction bases left unmatched: 1. The germline V gene encodes CDR1 SEHNR and CDR2 FQNEAQ (reference sequence). The length of the CDR3 is 12 residues. The CDR3 loop reads CASSFDRDEQYF. The CDR3 region has the DNA TGTGCCAGCAGCTTTGACAGGGACGAGCAGTACTTC. Supplemented by reference TRBV7-9 and TRBJ2-7, the full variable domain reads DTGVSQNPRHKITKRGQNVTFRCDPISEHNRLYWYRQTLGQGPEFLTYFQNEAQLEKSRLLSDRFSAERPKGSFSTLEIQRTEQGDSAMYLCASSFDRDEQYFGPGTRLTVT.

The V and J genes are TRBV6-5 and TRBJ1-4; tentatively, D is TRBD1 (5 bases). The CDR3 spans 16 residues. Per germline, CDR1 MNHEY and CDR2 SVGAGI. V gave up 2 bases and J gave up 0 bases, with 10 bases separating them. The chain's CDR3 is CASSYDSLATNEKLFF. The CDR3 DNA is TGTGCCAGCAGTTACGACAGCCTTGCAACTAATGAAAAACTGTTTTTT.

The chain links TRBV6-2 or TRBV6-3 to TRBJ2-7, with a possible D match to TRBD2 (5 bases). V was pared by 2 bases and J by 4 bases, with 15 bases between. The germline gives CDR1 MNHEY, CDR2 SVGEGT. The CDR3 extends over 15 amino acids. The CDR3 nucleotides read TGTGCCAGCAGTTACCCGAATCTCTGGAGGTACGAGCAGTACTTC. Its protein product is CASSYPNLWRYEQYF.

The chain couples TRBV5-1 to TRBJ1-2, with 12 bases matching TRBD1. V trimming: 3 bases; J trimming: 8 bases; junction bases outside the gene matches: 5. This CDR3 contains 14 residues. The germline gives CDR1 SGHRS, CDR2 YFSETQ. The CDR3 loop reads CASSYGTGGHGYTF. The CDR3 DNA follows: TGCGCCAGCAGCTACGGGACAGGGGGCCACGGCTACACCTTC.

The chain combines TRBV24-1 with TRBJ2-1; 13 nucleotides agree with TRBD2. Germline V gives CDR1 KGHDR, CDR2 SFDVKD. Trimming cost V 3 bases and J 1 base; bases outside gene matches: 5. The CDR3 length is 18 residues. CDR3: CATSDTGLAGVSYNEQFF. CDR3 sequence (DNA): TGTGCCACCAGTGATACTGGACTAGCGGGAGTTTCCTACAATGAGCAGTTCTTC.